This passage covers 19 T cell receptor beta chains from one sample sequenced in a study of tumor T cells in aggressive B-cell lymphoma. Clones were sequenced by immunoSEQ multiplex PCR, and TCRdb holds only the in-frame ones, with some missing. The sample includes 2,000 to 2,500 clones, 82% of them seen just once. The source material was tumor tissue. Source of these receptors: an adult with diffuse large B cell lymphoma.

This clone was detected only a few times. This rearrangement joins TRBV6-4 to TRBJ1-4; 8 nucleotides match TRBD1. This CDR3 contains 14 residues. Germline loops: CDR1 MRHNA, CDR2 SNTAGT. V lost 6 bases to trimming and J lost 8 bases; unmatched junction nucleotides: 8. CDR3 in amino acids: CASRAGGAEEKLFF. In DNA form, the CDR3 reads TGTGCCAGCAGGGCAGGGGGCGCGGAGGAAAAACTGTTTTTT.

V usage is TRBV9 and J usage is TRBJ1-1; D unclear. The CDR3 has 14 residues. Between the trimmed V and J ends, which lost 4 bases and 0 bases, there was a span of 10 bases. Germline CDR1 is SGDLS and CDR2 is YYNGEE. The CDR3 reads CASSPRFLNTEAFF. In DNA, the CDR3 is TGTGCCAGCAGCCCCCGGTTTCTGAACACTGAAGCTTTCTTT.

This clone was seen a handful of times. V is TRBV19 and J is TRBJ1-3; D unclear. V was pared by 5 bases and J by 0 bases, with 14 bases between. This CDR3 has 16 residues. Germline CDR1 reads LNHDA; CDR2 reads SQIVND (reference sequence). DNA for the CDR3: TGTGCCAGTAGTGCAAGCGACGGTATCTCTGGAAACACCATATATTTT. As protein: CASSASDGISGNTIYF.

The chain links TRBV19 to TRBJ2-7, with 14 bases lining up with TRBD2. The CDR3 is 17 residues long. Germline CDR1 LNHDA, CDR2 SQIVND (reference sequence). The V segment lost 7 bases and the J segment 5 bases; nucleotides outside the gene matches: 13. CDR3: CASNPGLAGGSGDEQYF. CDR3 DNA: TGTGCCAGTAACCCCGGACTAGCGGGAGGTTCAGGCGACGAGCAGTACTTC.

The gene calls are TRBV5-1 and TRBJ2-5; 9 nucleotides agree with TRBD2. CDR3 size: 19 residues. The ends lost 4 bases at V and 0 bases at J; junction bases unmatched: 16. Germline values: CDR1 SGHRS, CDR2 YFSETQ. The DNA of the CDR3 is TGCGCCAGCAGCCGCTGGGCCAGAGGGACTAGCACAGACCAAGAGACCCAGTACTTC. It translates to CASSRWARGTSTDQETQYF.

This clone was recorded once. In DNA, the CDR3 is TGCAGCGTTGGCAGCGGGAGGGGGGAGACCCAGTACTTC. As protein: CSVGSGRGETQYF. The chain recombines TRBV29-1 with TRBJ2-5; 10 bases map to TRBD2. The CDR3 is 13 residues long. From germline, CDR1 is SQVTM and CDR2 ANQGSEA. V was pared by 4 bases and J by 5 bases, with 4 bases of the junction left unmatched.

V gene TRBV18 combines with J gene TRBJ1-1, with D perhaps TRBD1 (6 bases). There are 14 residues in the CDR3. V lost 3 bases and J 1 base, leaving 9 bases between the germline ends. Germline assignment: CDR1 KGHSH and CDR2 LQKENI. CDR3 protein: CASSPLDRNTEAFF. In DNA, the CDR3 is TGTGCCAGCTCACCCCTGGACAGGAACACTGAAGCTTTCTTT.

There are a few counts of this clone. The V gene is TRBV7-2, the J gene TRBJ1-1; 7 bases match TRBD1. The ends lost 3 bases at V and 10 bases at J; junction bases unmatched: 11. CDR1 SGHTA and CDR2 FQGNSA come from the germline V gene. The CDR3 consists of 14 residues. The CDR3, as DNA: TGTGCCAGCAGCTTGAACCCAACGACAGGGATAGCTTTCTTT. Amino acid sequence: CASSLNPTTGIAFF.

This clone was observed a handful of times. V is TRBV7-2 and J is TRBJ2-7; 8 positions agree with TRBD1. Germline assignment: CDR1 SGHTA and CDR2 FQGNSA. This CDR3 region has 15 residues. V lost 0 bases to trimming and J lost 4 bases; unmatched junction nucleotides: 5. The CDR3 spells CASSLALGQVYEQYF. In nucleotides, the CDR3 is TGTGCCAGCAGCTTAGCATTGGGACAGGTTTACGAGCAGTACTTC.

The chain recombines TRBV9 with TRBJ2-3; TRBD2 might be the D (5 bases). The germline V gene has CDR1 SGDLS and CDR2 YYNGEE. This CDR3 spans 13 amino acids. V was shortened by 5 bases and J by 2 bases, with 9 bases between the two germline ends. The CDR3 DNA sequence: TGTGCCAGCAGTGGACTCGCCACAGATACGCAGTATTTT. It translates to CASSGLATDTQYF.

This clone was seen a few times. The rearrangement links TRBV7-3 to TRBJ2-7; maybe TRBD2 (5 bases). There are 13 residues in the CDR3. Germline V gene sequence: CDR1 SGHTA, CDR2 FQGTGA. Trimming shortened V by 0 bases and J by 4 bases, and 7 bases separated the two germline ends. The CDR3 is CASSLTRDYEQYF. The CDR3 region has the DNA TGTGCCAGCAGCTTAACGAGGGATTACGAGCAGTACTTC.

The chain links TRBV6-5 to TRBJ1-2, with D uncertain. The germline V and J ends were trimmed by 5 bases and 10 bases, with 14 bases remaining between them. The CDR3 sequence is 12 residues long. CDR1 and CDR2 (germline): MNHEY, SVGAGI. The CDR3 DNA is TGTGCCAGCAGTCGCCGCCGGGAATTCTACACCTTC. It translates to CASSRRREFYTF.

The chain recombines TRBV7-2 with TRBJ2-1; 11 bases agree with TRBD2. The CDR3 spans 19 residues. Germline CDR1 and CDR2: SGHTA and FQGNSA. J was trimmed by 0 bases and V by 2 bases; bases with no gene match: 9. CDR3 bases: TGTGCCAGCAGCTTAATCCGCTTCGGGACTAGCGGCTCCTACAATGAGCAGTTCTTC. Residues: CASSLIRFGTSGSYNEQFF. The whole variable domain, remainder taken from reference TRBV7-2 and TRBJ2-1, is GAGVSQSPSNKVTEKGKDVELRCDPISGHTALYWYRQSLGQGLEFLIYFQGNSAPDKSGLPSDRFSAERTGGSVSTLTIQRTQQEDSAVYLCASSLIRFGTSGSYNEQFFGPGTRLTVL.

The chain recombines TRBV5-8 with TRBJ1-2; D is ambiguous. Between the trimmed V and J ends, which lost 1 base and 5 bases, there was a span of 15 bases. Germline V gives CDR1 SGHTS, CDR2 YDEGEE. This CDR3 has 15 amino acids. The DNA of the CDR3 is TGTGCCAGCAGCTTGACAGCCGCGAGTCGATATGGCTACACCTTC. Translating it yields CASSLTAASRYGYTF.

The rearrangement links TRBV2 to TRBJ2-3; D may be TRBD1 (5 bases). The CDR3 runs 15 residues. Germline lookup yields CDR1 SNHLY and CDR2 FYNNEI. Trimming left V 2 bases short and J 4 bases short, with 13 bases between. The CDR3 reads CASSESPRVSDTQYF. DNA for the CDR3: TGTGCCAGCAGTGAATCCCCCAGGGTGTCAGATACGCAGTATTTT.

CDR3 bases: TGTGCCAGCAGCTCCACTAGCGGGAGGGCCCGGGAGACCCAGTACTTC. This translates into CASSSTSGRARETQYF. The V gene is TRBV7-8, the J gene TRBJ2-5; TRBD2 matches 13 bases. The CDR3 extends over 16 amino acids. Germline V gene lookup returns CDR1 SGHVS and CDR2 FQNEAQ. V lost 4 bases and J lost 5; bases outside the gene matches: 7.

The chain has TRBV4-3 and TRBJ1-1; D call uncertain. The V gene lost 3 bases and the J gene lost 4 bases, with 12 bases spanning the gap. The CDR3 runs to 14 residues. The germline V gene has CDR1 LGHNA and CDR2 YSLEER. CDR3 coding DNA: TGCGCCAGCAGCCACAACATCGGCGGCACTGAAGCTTTCTTT. Translating gives CASSHNIGGTEAFF.

This clone showed up just once. The rearrangement uses TRBV14 and TRBJ2-7; a possible D gene is TRBD1 (5 bases). The CDR3 length is 15 residues. V was shortened by 2 bases and J by 4 bases, with 15 bases between the two germline ends. Germline V lookup: CDR1 SGHDN, CDR2 FVKESK. For the CDR3, the DNA is TGTGCCAGCAGCCAATTCTCAGGGCCTAAGTACGAGCAGTACTTC. Encoded protein: CASSQFSGPKYEQYF.

The chain combines TRBV29-1 with TRBJ2-2, with a tentative D call TRBD2 (6 bases). V lost 3 bases to trimming and J lost 6 bases, with 11 bases between them. The CDR3 runs to 13 residues. CDR1 SQVTM and CDR2 ANQGSEA come from the germline V gene. The CDR3 bases are TGCAGCGTTGAGCGACTAGTGGCCGGGGAGCTGTTTTTT. As protein: CSVERLVAGELFF.